What follows are 13 T cell receptor beta chains derived from one specimen sequenced in a study of PD-1 blockade in classical Hodgkin lymphoma. Every patient relapsed after autologous stem cell transplantation, and brentuximab vedotin exposure varied. The data were produced by immunoSEQ multiplex PCR, yet TCRdb's version contains in-frame clones alone and is incomplete. Of 55,000 to 65,000 clones in the sample, 80% to 90% were seen once. The sample consisted of peripheral blood mononuclear cells (PBMCs), taken at baseline. These receptors all come from a human donor with classical Hodgkin lymphoma.

This clone was detected once. This chain uses TRBV27 with TRBJ2-7; 10 bases are shared with TRBD1. The CDR3 consists of 15 residues. Germline-derived CDR1 and CDR2 are MNHEY and SMNVEV (reference sequence). Unmatched junction bases numbered 6, after V lost 4 bases and J lost 3 bases. The CDR3 here is CASSSADRGGYEQYF. The CDR3 coding sequence is TGTGCCAGCAGTTCCGCGGACAGGGGGGGCTACGAGCAGTACTTC.

This sequence joins TRBV19 and TRBJ1-1; D unresolved. With 7 bases removed from V and 6 bases from J, the gap between germline ends came to 15 bases. CDR1 LNHDA and CDR2 SQIVND come from the germline V gene (reference sequence). This CDR3 contains 13 residues. CDR3 loop: CASIPNSDAEAFF. In nucleotides, the CDR3 is TGTGCCAGTATTCCGAACTCGGATGCTGAAGCTTTCTTT.

The chain carries TRBV25-1 and TRBJ2-1; 7 nucleotides match TRBD1. J was trimmed by 15 bases and V by 8 bases; bases with no gene match: 10. The germline CDR1 and CDR2 sequences are MGHDK and SYGVNS. The CDR3 consists of 11 residues. CDR3 loop: CASYNRGGWFF. CDR3 coding DNA: TGTGCCAGCTACAACAGGGGTGGGTGGTTCTTC.

The gene calls are TRBV6-1 and TRBJ1-6, with D possibly TRBD1 on 5 matching bases. CDR1 MNHNS and CDR2 SASEGT come from the germline V gene. V lost 6 bases and J 8 bases, leaving 14 bases between the germline ends. The CDR3 is made up of 14 amino acids. This chain's CDR3 is CASRETAGYSPLHF. The CDR3 DNA is TGTGCCAGCAGGGAGACAGCGGGCTATTCACCCCTCCACTTT.

The J gene is TRBJ2-3, the V gene TRBV2, with D possibly being TRBD1 or TRBD2 (5 bases each). V was cut by 3 bases and J by 4 bases, with 11 bases left in between. The CDR3 is 14 amino acids. Germline assignment: CDR1 SNHLY and CDR2 FYNNEI. The CDR3 coding sequence is TGTGCCAGCAGTGAGGGGACCCCCGCAGATACGCAGTATTTT. It codes for CASSEGTPADTQYF.

The rearrangement links TRBV7-2 to TRBJ2-3, with D maybe TRBD1 (5 bases). In germline, CDR1 is SGHTA, CDR2 FQGNSA. The CDR3 spans 14 residues. V lost 4 bases and J lost 5, with 13 bases in between. Here the CDR3 reads CASSYLQGGDTQYF. DNA for the CDR3: TGTGCCAGCAGCTATCTTCAGGGCGGAGATACGCAGTATTTT.

CDR3 bases: TGTGCCAGCAGCTTAGGGTGGGGGACAGCACAAGAGACCCAGTACTTC. Translation gives CASSLGWGTAQETQYF. The rearrangement uses TRBV7-2 and TRBJ2-5, with 7 bases matching TRBD1. The CDR3 length is 16 residues. In germline, CDR1 is SGHTA, CDR2 FQGNSA. V was pared by 1 base and J by 2 bases, with 7 bases of the junction left unmatched.

The gene calls are TRBV6-1 and TRBJ2-3, with D unresolved. In germline, CDR1 is MNHNS, CDR2 SASEGT. CDR3 length equals 11 residues. Trimming stripped 6 bases from V and 6 bases from J, with 7 bases between. This chain's CDR3 is CASRPPDTQYF. CDR3 in DNA: TGTGCCAGCAGACCGCCCGATACGCAGTATTTT.

This clone showed up just a few times. The chain recombines TRBV19 with TRBJ1-5; 8 bases are shared with TRBD1. Trimming cost V 5 bases and J 3 bases; bases outside gene matches: 3. In germline, CDR1 is LNHDA, CDR2 SQIVND (reference sequence). The CDR3 extends over 14 amino acids. The CDR3 is CASSLQGDNQPQHF. CDR3 DNA: TGTGCCAGTAGTTTACAGGGGGACAATCAGCCCCAGCATTTT.

This clone has just one count. The rearrangement links TRBV11-2 to TRBJ1-4; the match to TRBD1 covers 10 bases. CDR3 length: 17 residues. Germline V CDR1 and CDR2: SGHAT, FQNNGV. V lost 2 bases and J lost 5; bases outside the gene matches: 8. CDR3: CASSLQIDRGPNEKLFF. The CDR3 region has the DNA TGTGCCAGCAGCTTACAAATCGACAGGGGGCCGAATGAAAAACTGTTTTTT.

The V gene is TRBV5-1, the J gene TRBJ2-1, with 9 bases identical to TRBD2. This CDR3 has 14 amino acids. Germline CDR1 reads SGHRS; CDR2 reads YFSETQ. The junction had 10 bases not matched to a gene; V was cut back by 5 bases and J by 10 bases. The CDR3 region has the DNA TGCGCCAGCAGTCCAGTAGCGGGGGCGCGGGAGCAGTTCTTC. Translated, it gives CASSPVAGAREQFF. The full variable domain, in which reference TRBV5-1 and TRBJ2-1 provide the parts outside the CDR3, is KAGVTQTPRYLIKTRGQQVTLSCSPISGHRSVSWYQQTPGQGLQFLFEYFSETQRNKGNFPGRFSGRQFSNSRSEMNVSTLELGDSALYLCASSPVAGAREQFFGPGTRLTVL.

V usage is TRBV7-9 and J usage is TRBJ2-1, with 11 bases identical to TRBD2. The germline CDR1 and CDR2 sequences are SEHNR and FQNEAQ (reference sequence). The CDR3 runs to 14 residues. With 7 bases clipped from V and 7 bases from J, the junction kept 6 bases outside the gene matches. In DNA, the CDR3 is TGTGCCAGCATTAAACTAGCGGGGGCTAATGAGCAGTTCTTC. It codes for CASIKLAGANEQFF.

The J gene is TRBJ2-7, the V gene TRBV6-1, with a possible D match to TRBD2 (6 bases). V lost 3 bases and J lost 3, with 15 bases in between. CDR3 length equals 15 residues. Germline V CDR1 and CDR2: MNHNS, SASEGT. In DNA, the CDR3 is TGTGCCAGCAGTGATTGGGTTCGTAGCGGCTACGAGCAGTACTTC. It is translated as CASSDWVRSGYEQYF.